A selection of T cell receptor beta chains follows, all from one sample in a study of beta chain features in type 1 diabetes. Profiled with immunoSEQ multiplex PCR; TCRdb holds only in-frame clones, not every one. This table holds roughly 300,000 clones, 7.5% to 9% found once. Sequenced: central memory CD4+ T cells from blood. The receptors here all came from a woman under 30 in good health. The CDR3 runs from the conserved cysteine through the conserved F or W. Each record gives: CDR3 protein, CDR3 DNA, clone size, V gene, J gene, D gene. D genes are given only for firm matches. Clone sizes are given selectively: once, few, many, or a class where the clone is expanded.

CDR3 protein: CASSQDLSGDTQYF
CDR3 DNA: TGTGCCAGCAGCCAAGATCTTTCAGGCGATACGCAGTATTTT
clone size: few
V gene: TRBV4-2
J gene: TRBJ2-3
D gene: -

CDR3 protein: CASSLHTNLAKNIQYF
CDR3 DNA: TGCGCCAGCAGCTTGCACACAAACTTAGCCAAAAACATTCAGTACTTC
clone size: -
V gene: TRBV5-1
J gene: TRBJ2-4
D gene: -

CDR3 protein: CASSLGRETQYF
CDR3 DNA: TGTGCCAGCAGCTTAGGTCGGGAGACCCAGTACTTC
clone size: -
V gene: TRBV7-2
J gene: TRBJ2-5
D gene: -

CDR3 protein: CASSPKTGGVETQYF
CDR3 DNA: TGTGCCAGCTCACCGAAGACAGGAGGTGTGGAGACCCAGTACTTC
clone size: -
V gene: TRBV18
J gene: TRBJ2-5
D gene: -

CDR3 protein: CASSSSGNRNEQFF
CDR3 DNA: TGTGCCAGCAGCTCTAGCGGGAACCGCAATGAGCAGTTCTTC
clone size: few
V gene: TRBV7-2
J gene: TRBJ2-1
D gene: TRBD2

CDR3 protein: CASSVRTDTQYF
CDR3 DNA: TGTGCCAGCAGCGTCCGCACAGATACGCAGTATTTT
clone size: many
V gene: TRBV7-8
J gene: TRBJ2-3
D gene: -

CDR3 protein: CASRLGVGELFF
CDR3 DNA: TGTGCCAGCAGACTAGGGGTCGGGGAGCTGTTTTTT
clone size: few
V gene: TRBV2
J gene: TRBJ2-2
D gene: -

CDR3 protein: CASSLTGRYEQYF
CDR3 DNA: TGTGCCAGCAGCTTAACAGGGCGGTACGAGCAGTACTTC
clone size: -
V gene: TRBV7-2
J gene: TRBJ2-7
D gene: -

CDR3 protein: CASSRDREETQYF
CDR3 DNA: TGTGCCAGCAGCCGCGACAGGGAAGAGACCCAGTACTTC
clone size: many
V gene: TRBV11-2
J gene: TRBJ2-5
D gene: TRBD1

CDR3 protein: CASSEWWENTGELFF
CDR3 DNA: TGTGCCAGCAGTGAATGGTGGGAGAACACCGGGGAGCTGTTTTTT
clone size: -
V gene: TRBV6-1
J gene: TRBJ2-2
D gene: -

CDR3 protein: CASSISGNPYNEQFF
CDR3 DNA: TGTGCCAGCAGCATTAGCGGGAACCCTTACAATGAGCAGTTCTTC
clone size: -
V gene: TRBV6-6
J gene: TRBJ2-1
D gene: TRBD2

CDR3 protein: CASSQDLKVDTQYF
CDR3 DNA: TGTGCCAGCAGCCAAGATCTTAAGGTAGATACGCAGTATTTT
clone size: few
V gene: TRBV4-2
J gene: TRBJ2-3
D gene: -

CDR3 protein: CASRQVQETQYF
CDR3 DNA: TGTGCCAGCCGGCAAGTTCAAGAGACCCAGTACTTC
clone size: -
V gene: TRBV5-5
J gene: TRBJ2-5
D gene: -

CDR3 protein: CASSELGGETQYF
CDR3 DNA: TGCGCCAGCAGTGAATTGGGCGGAGAGACCCAGTACTTC
clone size: -
V gene: TRBV10-2
J gene: TRBJ2-5
D gene: -

CDR3 protein: CATLLAGSDTQYF
CDR3 DNA: TGTGCCACCCTTCTAGCGGGATCAGATACGCAGTATTTT
clone size: -
V gene: TRBV15
J gene: TRBJ2-3
D gene: TRBD2

CDR3 protein: CASSIELWDRGPGANVLTF
CDR3 DNA: TGTGCCAGTAGTATAGAACTCTGGGACAGGGGGCCCGGGGCCAACGTCCTGACTTTC
clone size: few
V gene: TRBV19
J gene: TRBJ2-6
D gene: TRBD1

CDR3 protein: CASSYSPSVSTDTQYF
CDR3 DNA: TGTGCCAGCAGCTACTCCCCTAGCGTTAGCACAGATACGCAGTATTTT
clone size: few
V gene: TRBV7-2
J gene: TRBJ2-3
D gene: -

CDR3 protein: CASRGTGAAETQYF
CDR3 DNA: TGTGCCAGTAGGGGTACAGGGGCGGCGGAGACCCAGTACTTC
clone size: -
V gene: TRBV19
J gene: TRBJ2-5
D gene: TRBD1

CDR3 protein: CASTARRQSSYNEQFF
CDR3 DNA: TGTGCCAGCACCGCGAGGCGACAGAGCTCCTACAATGAGCAGTTCTTC
clone size: many
V gene: TRBV7-9
J gene: TRBJ2-1
D gene: -

CDR3 protein: CASSIKRIRRGKNIQYF
CDR3 DNA: TGTGCCAGCAGCATAAAAAGGATTAGGCGAGGCAAAAACATTCAGTACTTC
clone size: few
V gene: TRBV21-1
J gene: TRBJ2-4
D gene: -

CDR3 protein: CASSRDSGTGYNEQFF
CDR3 DNA: TGTGCCAGCAGCCGTGACTCCGGGACAGGATACAATGAGCAGTTCTTC
clone size: many
V gene: TRBV5-6
J gene: TRBJ2-1
D gene: TRBD1

CDR3 protein: CASSPRDGGTQYF
CDR3 DNA: TGTGCCAGCAGTCCAAGGGACGGGGGGACCCAGTACTTC
clone size: many
V gene: TRBV7-2
J gene: TRBJ2-5
D gene: -